The rows below give T cell receptor beta chains drawn from one sample of a study of blood T cell repertoires in COVID-19. Only in-frame clones appear in the TCRdb table, and some are missing; sequencing was by immunoSEQ multiplex PCR. The data hold more than 300,000 clones, with about 87% observed a single time. Sequenced material: peripheral blood. The receptors stem from a woman younger than 45 with COVID-19, enrolled during active disease. The CDR3 runs from the conserved cysteine through the conserved F or W. The D gene is left open where the match is weak. Rows give clone size only sometimes, using once, few, many, or a class for an expanded clone.

D gene	V gene	J gene	clone size	CDR3 DNA	CDR3 protein
NA	TRBV27	TRBJ2-7	NA	TGTGCTTCAGGGGGGCTAACCCGTCCCTACGAGCAGTACTTC	CASGGLTRPYEQYF
NA	TRBV30	TRBJ1-2	NA	TGTGCCTGGAGTGCCCCGGCAGGGTCTGTCTATGGCTACACCTTC	CAWSAPAGSVYGYTF
NA	TRBV27	TRBJ2-6	NA	TGTGCCAGCAGTCACTTCGGGGTTGGGGGGTTCCTCTCTGGGGCCAACGTCCTGACTTTC	CASSHFGVGGFLSGANVLTF
TRBD1	TRBV27	TRBJ2-7	NA	TGTGCCAGCAGTAACCGGGACAGGGGGAACGAGCAGTACTTC	CASSNRDRGNEQYF
TRBD2	TRBV20-1	TRBJ2-7	NA	TGCAGTGCTAGTGGGGGGGCTAGCGGGAGTCCTGCCCCCTACGAGCAGTACTTC	CSASGGASGSPAPYEQYF
TRBD2	TRBV27	TRBJ2-7	NA	TGTGCCAGCCGCTACTCCGGGACTAGCGGACTATACGAGCAGTACTTC	CASRYSGTSGLYEQYF
NA	TRBV29-1	TRBJ1-4	NA	TGCAGCGTTGGGCTGGGACAAGGAGAAAAACTGTTTTTT	CSVGLGQGEKLFF
TRBD2	TRBV6-2/TRBV6-3	TRBJ2-6	NA	TGTGCCAGCAGCCCTCCGGGGGGAGGGCTCTCTGGGGCCAACGTCCTGACTTTC	CASSPPGGGLSGANVLTF
NA	TRBV29-1	TRBJ1-4	NA	TGCAGCGTTGAAGGGCGGGACGATGAAAAACTGTTTTTT	CSVEGRDDEKLFF
NA	TRBV9	TRBJ1-1	NA	TGTGCCAGCAGCGTGAGACAGGACAACACTGAAGCTTTCTTT	CASSVRQDNTEAFF
TRBD1	TRBV9	TRBJ2-3	few	TGTGCCAGCAGCTTCCTCGGACAGGCTGGAACTAGCACAGATACGCAGTATTTT	CASSFLGQAGTSTDTQYF
NA	TRBV29-1	TRBJ2-1	NA	TGCAGCGTTGAAGATCCTCAGGGCTACAATGAGCAGTTCTTC	CSVEDPQGYNEQFF
NA	TRBV4-1	TRBJ2-1	NA	TGCGCCAGCAGCCAAGCGGTGAGCTCCTACAATGAGCAGTTCTTC	CASSQAVSSYNEQFF
NA	TRBV5-4	TRBJ2-1	few	TGTGCCAGCAGCTTACCTCAAGCAGGGTCCTACAATGAGCAGTTCTTC	CASSLPQAGSYNEQFF
NA	TRBV28	TRBJ2-7	many	TGTGCCAGCAGTTCCCCCATAGCCCCCAGGGTAAAGGTCCCTTACGAGCAGTACTTC	CASSSPIAPRVKVPYEQYF
TRBD1	TRBV2	TRBJ1-6	NA	TGTGCCAGCAGCCGGTTACAGGGGTTTGATTCACCCCTCCACTTT	CASSRLQGFDSPLHF
TRBD1	TRBV11-2	TRBJ2-7	NA	TGTGCCAGCAGCTTAGATTGGCAGGGGGCCTCCTACGAGCAGTACTTC	CASSLDWQGASYEQYF
NA	TRBV29-1	TRBJ1-2	NA	TGCAGCGTGACCGGGATATCGCATGGCTACACCTTC	CSVTGISHGYTF
TRBD1	TRBV3-1/TRBV3-2	TRBJ2-7	few	TGTGCCAGCAGCCCCGGGACAGGGGCCTTTATTATGATCTACGAGCAGTACTTC	CASSPGTGAFIMIYEQYF
NA	TRBV6-6	TRBJ1-4	NA	TGTGCCAGCAGTCCGGTGAGGGTCAATGAAAAACTGTTTTTT	CASSPVRVNEKLFF
TRBD2	TRBV25-1	TRBJ2-3	NA	TGTGCCAGCAGTGACATGAGCGGGAGGGTTGGAGATACGCAGTATTTT	CASSDMSGRVGDTQYF
TRBD2	TRBV18	TRBJ2-1	NA	TGTGCCAGCTCACCACTCGGGACTACCAATGAGCAGTTCTTC	CASSPLGTTNEQFF
NA	TRBV4-1	TRBJ2-3	NA	TGCGCCAGCAGCCCCCCCGGTGCAGATACGCAGTATTTT	CASSPPGADTQYF
TRBD2	TRBV5-4	TRBJ2-2	NA	TGTGCCAGCAGCTCCCGGACTAGCGGGAACACCGGGGAGCTGTTTTTT	CASSSRTSGNTGELFF
NA	TRBV5-1	TRBJ2-1	once	TGCGCCAGCAGCTTTTATCGGACTACTTCCCATGAGCAGTTCTTC	CASSFYRTTSHEQFF
TRBD1	TRBV18	TRBJ2-1	NA	TGTGCCAGCTCACAATCCGGGACAGCTGAGCAGTTCTTC	CASSQSGTAEQFF
NA	TRBV6-6	TRBJ2-7	NA	TGTGCCAGCAGCGCCCTCGGTGTGAACTCCTACGAGCAGTACTTC	CASSALGVNSYEQYF
TRBD2	TRBV5-1	TRBJ2-7	NA	TGCGCCAGCAGCTTGGGACTAGCCGGCGACGAGCAGTACTTC	CASSLGLAGDEQYF
NA	TRBV5-1	TRBJ2-3	NA	TGCGCCAGCAGCCAGACTAGCACAGATACGCAGTATTTT	CASSQTSTDTQYF
TRBD2	TRBV9	TRBJ2-1	NA	TGTGCCAGCAGCGTAGTACTAGCGGGAGTTAATGAGCAGTTCTTC	CASSVVLAGVNEQFF
NA	TRBV24-1	TRBJ2-2	NA	TGTGCCACCAGTGACCCGAGGGACAACGCGAACACCGGGGAGCTGTTTTTT	CATSDPRDNANTGELFF
NA	TRBV2	TRBJ2-3	NA	TGTGCCAGCAGTGTGGGGAGGTCGGATACGCAGTATTTT	CASSVGRSDTQYF
TRBD2	TRBV7-3	TRBJ2-1	few	TGTGCCAGCAGCAATAGCGGGAGATCCAATGAGCAGTTCTTC	CASSNSGRSNEQFF
TRBD2	TRBV6-1	TRBJ2-3	NA	TGTGCCAGCGGGGGGGGAGGGCCAGGGACGCAGTATTTT	CASGGGGPGTQYF
TRBD1	TRBV2	TRBJ1-2	NA	TGTGCCAGCAGAGTCAGGGGGATCCAGGGCTACACCTTC	CASRVRGIQGYTF
NA	TRBV6-2/TRBV6-3	TRBJ1-1	NA	TGTGCCAGCAGTTACTCCGGGAGGATCATGAACACTGAAGCTTTCTTT	CASSYSGRIMNTEAFF
TRBD1	TRBV28	TRBJ2-2	NA	TGTGCCAGCAGTTCCGCCGGGACAGGGGCCGGGGAGCTGTTTTTT	CASSSAGTGAGELFF
TRBD1	TRBV10-3	TRBJ2-7	once	TGTGCCAGGAAACAGGGGAACGCCTACGAGCAGTACTTC	CARKQGNAYEQYF
NA	TRBV3-1/TRBV3-2	TRBJ2-7	NA	TGTGCCAGCAGCCAATTACAGGGTGGATCCTACGAGCAGTACTTC	CASSQLQGGSYEQYF
NA	TRBV27	TRBJ2-2	NA	TGTGCCAGCAGTTTATCCAGAAACACCGGGGAGCTGTTTTTT	CASSLSRNTGELFF
NA	TRBV10-1	TRBJ1-2	NA	TGCGCCAGCGCACTTGCTGGGGGGGCGCGAGGCTACACCTTC	CASALAGGARGYTF
TRBD2	TRBV11-2	TRBJ2-7	NA	TGTGCCAGCAGCTTAGATAGCGGGAGGGCCTACGAGCAGTACTTC	CASSLDSGRAYEQYF
TRBD2	TRBV27	TRBJ2-7	once	TGTGCCAGCAGTCCCTCGGGACTAGCGGAGGCCTACGAGCAGTACTTC	CASSPSGLAEAYEQYF
NA	TRBV15	TRBJ2-5	NA	TGTGCCACCAGCAGAGGGTTGGAGGGAGTGGAGACCCAGTACTTC	CATSRGLEGVETQYF
TRBD1	TRBV2	TRBJ1-1	few	TGTGCCAGCAGTAAAAGACAGGGATACACTGAAGCTTTCTTT	CASSKRQGYTEAFF
NA	TRBV24-1	TRBJ2-5	NA	TGTGCCACCTCCGGGACACAAGAGACCCAGTACTTC	CATSGTQETQYF
NA	TRBV19	TRBJ2-3	NA	TGTGCCAGTAGTACCAGGGGAGATACGCAGTATTTT	CASSTRGDTQYF
TRBD1	TRBV3-1/TRBV3-2	TRBJ1-1	NA	TGTGCCAGCAGCCCCCGACAGGGGTGGACTGAAGCTTTCTTT	CASSPRQGWTEAFF
NA	TRBV16	TRBJ1-2	NA	TGTGCCAGCAGCCAATCGGACACATCTGACCCCAGGAGCTACACCTTC	CASSQSDTSDPRSYTF
TRBD1	TRBV24-1	TRBJ1-2	NA	TGTGCCACCAGTCCAAAACAGGGGAACTATGGCTACACCTTC	CATSPKQGNYGYTF
NA	TRBV5-5	TRBJ1-6	few	TGTGCCAGCAGCTTGGACCCCGGGGGGTTGAATTCACCCCTCCACTTT	CASSLDPGGLNSPLHF
NA	TRBV9	TRBJ2-3	NA	TGTGCCAGCAGCGTATTAAGGGGCTCAGATACGCAGTATTTT	CASSVLRGSDTQYF
TRBD2	TRBV29-1	TRBJ2-5	NA	TGCAGCGCGGGACTAGGGGGAGAGACCCAGTACTTC	CSAGLGGETQYF
NA	TRBV5-1	TRBJ1-2	NA	TGCGCCAGCAGCCCGGCCGGGGGGAACTATGGCTACACCTTC	CASSPAGGNYGYTF
TRBD1	TRBV28	TRBJ2-2	NA	TGTGCCACCACGGACAGGTCTCAAGGCGGGGAGCTGTTTTTT	CATTDRSQGGELFF
NA	TRBV24-1	TRBJ2-3	NA	TGTGCCACCAGTGGGGAGGGGGGCACAGATACGCAGTATTTT	CATSGEGGTDTQYF
NA	TRBV6-4	TRBJ1-3	NA	TGTGCCAGCAGGCATCCATCACTCTCTGGAAACACCATATATTTT	CASRHPSLSGNTIYF
NA	TRBV6-5	TRBJ2-7	NA	TGTGCCAGCAGTCTGGTAAGCGGCCCGGTCGGCGAGCAGTACTTC	CASSLVSGPVGEQYF
NA	TRBV6-5	TRBJ1-2	NA	TGTGCCAGCAGTTGGCGCAGGGCGCCGAACTATGGCTACACCTTC	CASSWRRAPNYGYTF